The 23 T cell receptor beta chains listed next were all sequenced from one sample in a study of blood T cell repertoires in COVID-19. Clones were read by immunoSEQ multiplex PCR, and TCRdb kept only the in-frame ones, dropping some. This sample yields 87,000 or so clones, of which over 75% are seen a single time; approximately 12% belongs to the top ten. Sequenced: peripheral blood. Receptors were obtained from a man of 80 years or more with acute or convalescent COVID-19.

This clone was observed once. The chain has TRBV25-1 and TRBJ2-5; 9 bases align to TRBD2. The CDR3 totals 15 residues. The V gene end was trimmed by 7 bases and the J gene end by 4 bases; junction bases not matched to a gene: 10. Germline V gene sequence: CDR1 MGHDK, CDR2 SYGVNS. CDR3 in amino acids: CASTPSGGSRETQYF. CDR3 nucleotides: TGTGCCAGCACCCCAAGCGGGGGGTCACGAGAGACCCAGTACTTC.

The CDR3 DNA is TGTGCCAGCAGCTTAGTTCTAGGAAACGAGCAGTACTTC. Translation gives CASSLVLGNEQYF. This chain uses TRBV11-1 with TRBJ2-7, with D uncertain. The length of the CDR3 is 13 residues. Germline values: CDR1 SGHAT, CDR2 FQDESV (reference sequence). V lost 1 base to trimming and J lost 5 bases, with 9 bases between them.

This chain connects TRBV6-4 to TRBJ2-2, with TRBD2 matching 15 bases. With 0 bases clipped from V and 1 base from J, the junction kept 0 bases outside the gene matches. CDR1 MRHNA and CDR2 SNTAGT come from the germline V gene. The CDR3 sequence is 18 residues long. The CDR3 nucleotides are TGTGCCAGCAGTGACTCGGGACTAGCGGGAGGGAACACCGGGGAGCTGTTTTTT. Translation gives CASSDSGLAGGNTGELFF.

The J gene is TRBJ2-3, the V gene TRBV27; 9 bases agree with TRBD1. Germline assignment: CDR1 MNHEY and CDR2 SMNVEV (reference sequence). V lost 7 bases, J lost 3 bases, and 8 bases stayed unmatched. This CDR3 is 15 amino acids long. CDR3 region: CASTVFGTGTDTQYF. CDR3 bases: TGTGCCAGCACCGTTTTTGGGACAGGGACAGATACGCAGTATTTT.

This clone ranks as large (0.1 to 1%). V usage is TRBV7-2 and J usage is TRBJ1-3, with D uncertain. This CDR3 comprises 17 residues. Germline CDR1 SGHTA, CDR2 FQGNSA. V lost 5 bases and J lost 0, with 17 bases in between. The CDR3 sequence is CASSRSGSQLSGNTIYF. CDR3 nucleotide sequence: TGTGCCAGCAGCCGCTCGGGGTCCCAGCTCTCTGGAAACACCATATATTTT.

CDR3 nucleotide sequence: TGTGCCAGTAGTGCAGACAAGAGATATGGCTACACCTTC. It yields the protein CASSADKRYGYTF. The V and J genes are TRBV19 and TRBJ1-2; D gene ambiguous. The ends were cut back, 5 bases at V and 5 bases at J, with 12 bases in the middle. Germline CDR1 is LNHDA and CDR2 is SQIVND (reference sequence). This CDR3 has 13 amino acids.

This chain joins TRBV11-2 and TRBJ2-2; TRBD1 might be the D (6 bases). Germline lookup yields CDR1 SGHAT and CDR2 FQNNGV. CDR3 length: 16 residues. Trimming took off 5 bases at V and 2 bases at J, with 15 bases between the two ends. CDR3 in amino acids: CASSHPTGYNTGELFF. CDR3 sequence (DNA): TGTGCCAGCAGCCATCCTACAGGGTACAACACCGGGGAGCTGTTTTTT.

CDR3 sequence reads: CASSQDGGVSGNTIYF. CDR3 in DNA: TGTGCCAGCAGCCAAGATGGAGGGGTCTCTGGAAACACCATATATTTT. This chain joins TRBV4-2 and TRBJ1-3, with D possibly TRBD1 on 5 matching bases. CDR1 and CDR2 from the germline V gene are LGHNA and YNFKEQ. The CDR3 consists of 16 residues. The V gene lost 0 bases and the J gene lost 0 bases, with 9 bases spanning the gap.

This chain links TRBV5-1 with TRBJ2-7; D possibly corresponds to TRBD1 (5 bases). This CDR3 is 13 amino acids long. Germline CDR1 is SGHRS and CDR2 is YFSETQ. The V end lost 3 bases, the J end lost 5 bases, and 12 bases lay between the germline ends. The CDR3 loop is CASSYRQSHEQYF. In DNA form, the CDR3 reads TGCGCCAGCAGCTACCGACAGTCCCACGAGCAGTACTTC.

The chain couples TRBV7-3 to TRBJ2-3, with TRBD1 matching 9 bases. The CDR3 covers 14 residues. Germline V gene sequence: CDR1 SGHTA, CDR2 FQGTGA. Unmatched junction bases numbered 3, after V lost 3 bases and J lost 5 bases. The CDR3 reads CASSLTGGKDTQYF. As DNA, the CDR3 is TGTGCCAGCAGCTTGACAGGGGGAAAAGATACGCAGTATTTT.

V is TRBV7-2 and J is TRBJ2-1, with TRBD2 matching over 9 bases. CDR1 is SGHTA and CDR2 is FQGNSA in the germline V gene. V lost 11 bases to trimming and J lost 0 bases; unmatched junction nucleotides: 14. The CDR3 length is 17 residues. Here the CDR3 reads CASAPGLAKSSYNEQFF. CDR3 sequence (DNA): TGTGCCTCTGCCCCGGGACTAGCAAAGAGCTCCTACAATGAGCAGTTCTTC.

The CDR3, as DNA: TGTGCCAGCAGCTTATCGGCGGTATCCTACGAGCAGTACTTC. This encodes CASSLSAVSYEQYF. V gene TRBV7-2 combines with J gene TRBJ2-7; D gene ambiguous. The CDR3 runs 14 residues. Germline V gene sequence: CDR1 SGHTA, CDR2 FQGNSA. V was trimmed by 2 bases and J by 1 base, leaving 9 bases between them.

The chain combines TRBV6-6 with TRBJ2-1; tentatively, D is TRBD1 (6 bases). CDR3 size: 15 residues. CDR1 and CDR2 (germline): MNHNY, SVGAGI (reference sequence). V was trimmed by 4 bases and J by 3 bases, leaving 13 bases between them. This CDR3 is CASSSRYRDYNEQFF. The CDR3 region has the DNA TGTGCCAGCAGTTCCCGCTACAGGGACTACAATGAGCAGTTCTTC.

The chain is built from TRBV19 and TRBJ1-1; 9 bases are a match to TRBD1. The V gene's germline CDR1 is LNHDA and CDR2 SQIVND (reference sequence). The CDR3 extends over 13 amino acids. Trimming removed 9 bases from V and 4 bases from J; junction bases left unmatched: 6. Here the CDR3 DNA reads TGTGCCAGCTGGGACAGGGTGGGCACTGAAGCTTTCTTT. It translates to CASWDRVGTEAFF.

V gene TRBV28 combines with J gene TRBJ1-4; no definite D call. The V gene's germline CDR1 is MDHEN and CDR2 SYDVKM. The germline V and J ends were trimmed by 6 bases and 3 bases, with 14 bases remaining between them. CDR3 size: 15 residues. CDR3 amino acids: CASSPGTVSNEKLFF. The CDR3 DNA reads as TGTGCCAGCAGCCCGGGAACAGTTTCTAATGAAAAACTGTTTTTT.

V and J are TRBV6-1 and TRBJ1-2, with a tentative D call TRBD1 (5 bases). From germline, CDR1 is MNHNS and CDR2 SASEGT. The CDR3 sequence is 14 residues long. Deletions cut 0 bases from V and 8 bases from J, with 13 bases between. The CDR3 DNA follows: TGTGCCAGCAGTGAAGCAGGCGGGGCAGGGGGCTACACCTTC. It codes for CASSEAGGAGGYTF.

This clone was counted only a few times. This sequence joins TRBV7-2 and TRBJ2-5; 12 positions match TRBD2. Germline assignment: CDR1 SGHTA and CDR2 FQGNSA. Germline trimming cut 3 bases from V and 2 bases from J; bases unmatched to any gene: 4. The CDR3 is 16 residues long. In DNA, the CDR3 is TGTGCCAGCAGCTTGACTAGCGGGAGCCGACAAGAGACCCAGTACTTC. This sequence encodes CASSLTSGSRQETQYF.

This sequence joins TRBV6-5 and TRBJ1-1, with a possible D match to TRBD1 (5 bases). Germline lookup yields CDR1 MNHEY and CDR2 SVGAGI. The CDR3 covers 14 residues. The V end was cut by 0 bases, the J end by 4 bases, with 9 bases between. The CDR3 DNA reads as TGTGCCAGCAGTTACTCCAGGGCGGTCACTGAAGCTTTCTTT. Translation gives CASSYSRAVTEAFF.

The chain carries TRBV3-1 (or the pseudogene TRBV3-2) and TRBJ2-7; TRBD2 aligns across 10 bases. The CDR3 runs 16 residues. The germline gives CDR1 LGHDT, CDR2 YNNKEL (reference sequence). Trimming removed 0 bases from V and 2 bases from J; junction bases left unmatched: 4. The CDR3 is CASSQDPSGGAYEQYF. In nucleotides, the CDR3 is TGTGCCAGCAGCCAAGATCCCAGCGGGGGGGCCTACGAGCAGTACTTC.

This rearrangement joins TRBV6-8 to TRBJ2-5, with 16 bases that match TRBD2. CDR3 length: 17 amino acids. Germline V lookup: CDR1 MNHGY, CDR2 SAAAGT. The junction had 10 bases not matched to a gene; V was cut back by 8 bases and J by 4 bases. The CDR3 DNA sequence: TGTGCCAGCTTTCCGGGACTAGCGGGGGGGTTGAGAGAGACCCAGTACTTC. Amino acid sequence: CASFPGLAGGLRETQYF.

J is TRBJ1-1 and V is TRBV30; D might be TRBD1 (5 bases). Germline loops: CDR1 GTSNPN, CDR2 SVGIG (reference sequence). V lost 5 bases and J lost 5, with 15 bases in between. The CDR3 is 13 amino acids. CDR3 DNA: TGTGCCTGGGAGGACGGGGGTAAGACTGAAGCTTTCTTT. It encodes CAWEDGGKTEAFF.

The CDR3 sequence is CASSLASVGGTEAFF. CDR3 nucleotide sequence: TGTGCCAGCAGCTTAGCCTCCGTCGGGGGAACTGAAGCTTTCTTT. V usage is TRBV7-2 and J usage is TRBJ1-1; D might be TRBD1 (5 bases). Between the trimmed V and J ends, which lost 0 bases and 5 bases, there was a span of 13 bases. This CDR3 spans 15 amino acids. Germline lookup yields CDR1 SGHTA and CDR2 FQGNSA.

The chain uses TRBV9 and TRBJ1-4, with D perhaps TRBD1 (5 bases). The length of the CDR3 is 16 residues. Germline CDR1 and CDR2: SGDLS and YYNGEE. The V end lost 4 bases, the J end lost 0 bases, and 13 bases lay between the germline ends. The CDR3: CASSPLGQPTNEKLFF. The CDR3 DNA reads TGTGCCAGCAGCCCATTGGGGCAACCAACTAATGAAAAACTGTTTTTT. Combining the CDR3 with reference TRBV9 and TRBJ1-4 gives the whole variable domain DSGVTQTPKHLITATGQRVTLRCSPRSGDLSVYWYQQSLDQGLQFLIQYYNGEERAKGNILERFSAQQFPDLHSELNLSSLELGDSALYFCASSPLGQPTNEKLFFGSGTQLSVL.